This T cell receptor beta chain was recovered during a study of T cell responses to AZD1222 COVID-19 vaccine. Study-level points and caveats: Mostly white British, mostly female donors; authors suggested clonal diversity may be underestimated.

Germline values: CDR1 SGHTA, CDR2 FQGNSA. Trimming stripped 1 base from V and 1 base from J, with 14 bases between. The CDR3 is 17 residues long. Data came from immunoSEQ multiplex PCR; TCRdb stores just in-frame clones and leaves some out. The data contain about 120,000 clones, just under 90% of them singletons. A remark on this clone: The antigen is undetermined.

The rearrangement links TRBV7-2 to TRBJ1-5; D is possibly TRBD1 (5 bases). The TCR originated in an adult in good health. The material sequenced was peripheral blood, taken on day 0 of AZD1222 vaccination. In DNA, the CDR3 is TGTGCCAGCAGCTTAGAAGGGACCCCTTTAAGCAATCAGCCCCAGCATTTT. It codes for CASSLEGTPLSNQPQHF. The full variable domain, rest sourced from reference TRBV7-2 and TRBJ1-5, is GAGVSQSPSNKVTEKGKDVELRCDPISGHTALYWYRQSLGQGLEFLIYFQGNSAPDKSGLPSDRFSAERTGGSVSTLTIQRTQQEDSAVYLCASSLEGTPLSNQPQHFGDGTRLSIL.